This T cell receptor beta chain originates from a study of blood T cell repertoires in COVID-19. Study context: The study drew acute and convalescent COVID-19 samples from the United States, Italy and Spain.

CDR3 length equals 16 residues. Germline lookup yields CDR1 KGHSH and CDR2 LQKENI. V was shortened by 2 bases and J by 0 bases, with 13 bases between the two germline ends. Original processing notes: Scientists estimated how many nucleated cells there were by amplifying reference gene primers. Only in-frame clones appear in the TCRdb table, and some are missing; sequencing was by immunoSEQ multiplex PCR. D and trimming were read from the DNA, whereas the V and J calls and clone size are those reported in that table. Of approximately 61,000 clones listed, around 77% are singletons. Sequenced material: peripheral blood. The V and J genes are TRBV18 and TRBJ1-1; D uncertain. This receptor was obtained from a man at least 80 years old with active or convalescent COVID-19. The CDR3 protein is CASSPSAQTLNTEAFF. The DNA of the CDR3 is TGTGCCAGCTCACCATCGGCACAGACCTTGAACACTGAAGCTTTCTTT.